The clone carrying this TCR beta chain was picked up a small number of times. These data belong to a study of T cell responses to AZD1222 COVID-19 vaccine. Measured with immunoSEQ multiplex PCR; TCRdb has only the in-frame clones, and not every one. The sample records some 110,000 clones, approximately 90% being singletons. The CDR3 consists of 15 residues. Germline V gene data show CDR1 as MNHEY and CDR2 as SVGAGI. V trimming: 4 bases; J trimming: 3 bases; junction bases outside the gene matches: 8. J is TRBJ1-2 and V is TRBV6-5; 7 bases map to TRBD1. The sample was peripheral blood, taken on day 0 of AZD1222 vaccination. The sequence derives from an adult in good health. Here the CDR3 DNA reads TGTGCCAGCAGTTTCACGACAGGGTTTGACTATGGCTACACCTTC. Protein product: CASSFTTGFDYGYTF.